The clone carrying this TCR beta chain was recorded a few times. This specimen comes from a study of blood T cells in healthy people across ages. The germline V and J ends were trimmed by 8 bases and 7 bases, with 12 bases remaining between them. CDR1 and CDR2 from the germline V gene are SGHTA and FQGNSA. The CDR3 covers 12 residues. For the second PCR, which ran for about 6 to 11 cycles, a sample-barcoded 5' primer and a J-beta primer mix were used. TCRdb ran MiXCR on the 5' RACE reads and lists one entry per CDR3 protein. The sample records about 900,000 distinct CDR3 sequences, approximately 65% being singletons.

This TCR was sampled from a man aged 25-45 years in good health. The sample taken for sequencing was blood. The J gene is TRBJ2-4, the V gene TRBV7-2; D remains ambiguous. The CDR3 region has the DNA TGTGCCAGCCACGATCCGAGGAACATTCAGTACTTC. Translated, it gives CASHDPRNIQYF.